What follows are 30 T cell receptor beta chains derived from one specimen sequenced in a study of cytomegalovirus exposure and HLA in healthy donors. The study ran its PCR with 60 Vbeta and 13 Jbeta primers. The repertoire was sequenced with immunoSEQ multiplex PCR; TCRdb's copy has only in-frame clones and lacks some. In the table there are 60,000 to 70,000 clones, around 64% of which are singletons. The source material was PBMCs. The receptors were sampled from a woman between 50 and 59 years old in good health and CMV-seronegative.

The chain couples TRBV29-1 to TRBJ1-5, with D maybe TRBD1 (5 bases). CDR1 and CDR2 (germline): SQVTM, ANQGSEA. V was trimmed by 8 bases and J by 5 bases, leaving 16 bases between them. This CDR3 comprises 13 residues. The CDR3 sequence is CSISKAGDQPQHF. CDR3 nucleotide sequence: TGCAGCATCTCAAAAGCGGGGGATCAGCCCCAGCATTTT.

This chain uses TRBV6-6 with TRBJ1-5, with D unclear. Trimming took 2 bases from V and 5 from J, leaving 13 bases between them. The CDR3 runs 15 residues. Germline CDR1 reads MNHNY; CDR2 reads SVGAGI (reference sequence). Here the CDR3 DNA reads TGTGCCAGCAGTTACGGGCAGACCCCAGATCAGCCCCAGCATTTT. This sequence encodes CASSYGQTPDQPQHF.

This clone appeared a single time. The chain carries TRBV9 and TRBJ2-7; 7 bases align to TRBD2. Germline V CDR1 and CDR2: SGDLS, YYNGEE. The CDR3 is 15 residues long. The V segment lost 3 bases and the J segment 2 bases; nucleotides outside the gene matches: 8. Written as DNA, the CDR3 is TGTGCCAGCAGCGCCCGGGACTACCAGACCTACGAGCAGTACTTC. Protein: CASSARDYQTYEQYF. The variable domain in full, with the rest retrieved from reference TRBV9 and TRBJ2-7, is DSGVTQTPKHLITATGQRVTLRCSPRSGDLSVYWYQQSLDQGLQFLIQYYNGEERAKGNILERFSAQQFPDLHSELNLSSLELGDSALYFCASSARDYQTYEQYFGPGTRLTVT.

The chain combines TRBV19 with TRBJ1-4; D is perhaps TRBD1 (5 bases). The germline V and J ends were trimmed by 6 bases and 7 bases, with 12 bases remaining between them. Germline loops: CDR1 LNHDA, CDR2 SQIVND (reference sequence). This CDR3 comprises 13 residues. The chain's CDR3 is CASRQGQSEKLFF. Written as DNA, the CDR3 is TGTGCCAGTAGGCAGGGTCAGAGTGAAAAACTGTTTTTT.

The rearrangement uses TRBV29-1 and TRBJ2-1, with D uncertain. The CDR3 totals 10 residues. With 4 bases removed from V and 9 bases from J, the gap between germline ends came to 7 bases. From germline, CDR1 is SQVTM and CDR2 ANQGSEA. The CDR3 region has the DNA TGCAGCGTTGTGTACGGTGAGCAGTTCTTC. This gives the protein CSVVYGEQFF.

This sequence joins TRBV7-2 and TRBJ2-5; D is uncertain. V lost 4 bases and J 4 bases, leaving 10 bases between the germline ends. The germline gives CDR1 SGHTA, CDR2 FQGNSA. The CDR3 runs 13 residues. CDR3 protein: CASSSYYGETQYF. For the CDR3, the DNA is TGTGCCAGCAGCTCCTATTACGGAGAGACCCAGTACTTC.

There are a few counts of this clone. The chain links TRBV6-5 to TRBJ1-5, with D maybe TRBD1 (6 bases). Trimming shortened V by 4 bases and J by 4 bases, and 14 bases separated the two germline ends. This CDR3 contains 15 residues. The germline V gene encodes CDR1 MNHEY and CDR2 SVGAGI. The CDR3 DNA reads TGTGCCAGCAGTTTACAGGGCCTAGATAATCAGCCCCAGCATTTT. This encodes CASSLQGLDNQPQHF.

The chain recombines TRBV28 with TRBJ2-7; 7 bases fit TRBD1. The CDR3 loop spans 14 amino acids. J gave up 3 bases and V 7 bases, and 9 bases lay outside the gene matches. CDR1 and CDR2 from the germline V gene are MDHEN and SYDVKM. The CDR3 DNA sequence: TGTGCCAGCACCGATACCGGGACAGTCTACGAGCAGTACTTC. The encoded protein is CASTDTGTVYEQYF.

The rearrangement links TRBV9 to TRBJ1-1, with D possibly TRBD1 on 6 matching bases. This CDR3 is built from 13 residues. The germline V gene encodes CDR1 SGDLS and CDR2 YYNGEE. V was cut by 4 bases and J by 3 bases, with 10 bases left in between. The CDR3 DNA reads as TGTGCCAGCAGCCCGACAGGTCACACTGAAGCTTTCTTT. It specifies CASSPTGHTEAFF.

The V call is TRBV28, the J call TRBJ1-4, with 9 bases matching TRBD1. The J segment lost 6 bases and the V segment lost 10 bases, leaving 9 bases of the junction unmatched. The germline CDR1 and CDR2 sequences are MDHEN and SYDVKM. This CDR3 is built from 14 residues. In DNA, the CDR3 is TGTGCCACCCTAACAGGGGGCGCGGATGAAAAACTGTTTTTT. It translates to CATLTGGADEKLFF.

J is TRBJ2-7 and V is TRBV10-3; D is perhaps TRBD2 (5 bases). The CDR3 is 15 residues long. The germline gives CDR1 ENHRY, CDR2 SYGVKD. Trimming removed 0 bases at V and 6 bases at J, with 15 bases between. CDR3 protein: CAISESPGGKIEQYF. CDR3 bases: TGTGCCATCAGTGAGTCGCCAGGAGGAAAGATCGAGCAGTACTTC.

The chain is built from TRBV5-1 and TRBJ2-7; unclear D gene. The germline V gene encodes CDR1 SGHRS and CDR2 YFSETQ. The CDR3 totals 12 residues. The V and J ends lost 0 bases and 5 bases respectively, with 6 bases between them. DNA for the CDR3: TGCGCCAGCAGCTTGGTTCCTGACGAGCAGTACTTC. The encoded protein is CASSLVPDEQYF.

This clone turned up a few times. This chain joins TRBV19 and TRBJ2-2, with 11 bases aligning to TRBD1. The CDR3 length is 16 residues. V shed 2 bases, J shed 4 bases, and the junction held 3 bases outside the gene matches. CDR1 and CDR2 (germline): LNHDA, SQIVND (reference sequence). The CDR3 reads CASSIRGQGGTGELFF. The CDR3 nucleotides are TGTGCCAGTAGTATAAGGGGACAGGGGGGCACCGGGGAGCTGTTTTTT.

This clone occurred a few times. The gene calls are TRBV6-1 and TRBJ1-6, with D possibly matching TRBD1 (6 bases). CDR1 is MNHNS and CDR2 is SASEGT in the germline V gene. Trimming took off 5 bases at V and 2 bases at J, with 10 bases between the two ends. CDR3 length equals 15 residues. The CDR3 coding sequence is TGTGCCAGCAGTTCGACAGGACCCTATAATTCACCCCTCCACTTT. Its protein product is CASSSTGPYNSPLHF.

This clone was seen just once. This chain connects TRBV27 to TRBJ2-1, with unresolved D. The V gene lost 6 bases and the J gene lost 0 bases, with 6 bases spanning the gap. The CDR3 is 13 residues long. Germline loops: CDR1 MNHEY, CDR2 SMNVEV (reference sequence). The CDR3 coding sequence is TGTGCCAGCAGACTGAACTCCTACAATGAGCAGTTCTTC. Protein product: CASRLNSYNEQFF.

The chain employs TRBV28 and TRBJ1-2, with 10 bases fitting TRBD1. This CDR3 region has 21 residues. V lost 5 bases to trimming and J lost 5 bases; unmatched junction nucleotides: 26. Germline V gene data show CDR1 as MDHEN and CDR2 as SYDVKM. As DNA, the CDR3 is TGTGCCAGCAGTCCCGCGGGACAGGGGCGTAAGTCGGCGACGGGGGTATATGGCTACACCTTC. It specifies CASSPAGQGRKSATGVYGYTF.

V and J are TRBV4-3 and TRBJ2-5, with 8 positions matching TRBD2. The CDR3 extends over 14 amino acids. Unmatched junction bases numbered 5, after V lost 1 base and J lost 7 bases. Per the germline V gene, CDR1 is LGHNA and CDR2 is YSLEER. CDR3 bases: TGCGCCAGCAGCCAAGTGGGGACTAGTGTGACCCAGTACTTC. This translates into CASSQVGTSVTQYF.

J is TRBJ2-2 and V is TRBV18, with 7 bases identical to TRBD1. This CDR3 has 15 residues. CDR1 is KGHSH, CDR2 LQKENI, per germline. V dropped 2 bases and J dropped 3; count of bases not matched to a gene: 3. The CDR3 DNA reads TGTGCCAGCTCACCAGAGGGGGCGTACACCGGGGAGCTGTTTTTT. It specifies CASSPEGAYTGELFF.

This clone was observed a few times. V usage is TRBV19 and J usage is TRBJ2-3; 7 positions match TRBD1. Trimming at V came to 6 bases and at J to 2 bases, leaving 8 bases not matched to a gene. The CDR3 has 15 residues. In germline, CDR1 is LNHDA, CDR2 SQIVND (reference sequence). CDR3 nucleotide sequence: TGTGCCAGTAGGCGCAACAGGGGATACACAGATACGCAGTATTTT. It codes for CASRRNRGYTDTQYF.

The CDR3 coding sequence is TGCGCCAGCAGCTTGGGTGTAACTAGCGGAGTAAATGAGCAGTTCTTC. It yields the protein CASSLGVTSGVNEQFF. The chain carries TRBV5-1 and TRBJ2-1; 8 bases match TRBD2. Germline loops: CDR1 SGHRS, CDR2 YFSETQ. This CDR3 region has 16 residues. The ends lost 0 bases at V and 7 bases at J; junction bases unmatched: 9. Together with reference TRBV5-1 and TRBJ2-1, the CDR3 gives the full variable domain: KAGVTQTPRYLIKTRGQQVTLSCSPISGHRSVSWYQQTPGQGLQFLFEYFSETQRNKGNFPGRFSGRQFSNSRSEMNVSTLELGDSALYLCASSLGVTSGVNEQFFGPGTRLTVL.

This rearrangement joins TRBV29-1 to TRBJ2-1, with a weak D call TRBD1 (6 bases). This CDR3 contains 12 residues. Germline CDR1 reads SQVTM; CDR2 reads ANQGSEA. The germline V and J ends were trimmed by 7 bases and 8 bases, with 15 bases remaining between them. The CDR3: CSAAQGGDEQFF. The CDR3 region has the DNA TGCAGCGCGGCACAGGGTGGTGATGAGCAGTTCTTC.

V and J are TRBV6-6 and TRBJ2-3; the match to TRBD2 covers 9 bases. Germline V CDR1 and CDR2: MNHNY, SVGAGI (reference sequence). V shed 0 bases and J 0 bases; nucleotides not matched to a gene: 1. CDR3 length: 16 residues. The CDR3 sequence is CASSYSLAGSTDTQYF. The CDR3 coding sequence is TGTGCCAGCAGTTACTCGCTAGCGGGGAGCACAGATACGCAGTATTTT.

This clone was seen just once. The genes are TRBV11-2 and TRBJ2-1, with D unresolved. Trimming pared 4 bases from V and 9 bases from J, leaving 7 bases between. The germline V gene has CDR1 SGHAT and CDR2 FQNNGV. The CDR3 loop spans 11 amino acids. In DNA form, the CDR3 reads TGTGCCAGCAGCTACTTTGCTGAGCAGTTCTTC. Amino acids: CASSYFAEQFF.

The chain links TRBV6-5 to TRBJ1-2; D gene ambiguous. The V end lost 0 bases, the J end lost 0 bases, and 8 bases lay between the germline ends. The germline gives CDR1 MNHEY, CDR2 SVGAGI. The CDR3 spans 15 residues. The CDR3 coding sequence is TGTGCCAGCAGTTACTCGCCGGGGACTAACTATGGCTACACCTTC. Its protein product is CASSYSPGTNYGYTF.

This clone was detected a few times. The genes are TRBV6-5 and TRBJ1-5; D possibly corresponds to TRBD1 (5 bases). The CDR3 loop spans 13 amino acids. Per germline, CDR1 MNHEY and CDR2 SVGAGI. V shed 6 bases and J shed 6 bases, with 12 bases lying between them. CDR3 sequence: CASRFSGGQPQHF. CDR3 in DNA: TGTGCCAGCAGGTTCTCGGGGGGTCAGCCCCAGCATTTT.

Only a few counts were recorded for this clone. The chain is built from TRBV25-1 and TRBJ2-5; 8 bases line up with TRBD2. Trimming took 5 bases from V and 3 from J; bases not matched to a gene: 11. The CDR3 runs 16 residues. Germline assignment: CDR1 MGHDK and CDR2 SYGVNS. CDR3: CASSQLGLGDKETQYF. The CDR3 DNA is TGTGCCAGCAGTCAACTGGGACTAGGGGACAAAGAGACCCAGTACTTC.

This chain uses TRBV28 with TRBJ1-2; 9 bases match TRBD1. This CDR3 is built from 17 residues. Losses at the gene ends were 6 bases for V and 0 bases for J; bases not matched to a gene: 11. The germline gives CDR1 MDHEN, CDR2 SYDVKM. The CDR3 bases are TGTGCCAGCAGACCGGCGGGGACAGGGACCGCTAACTATGGCTACACCTTC. It codes for CASRPAGTGTANYGYTF.

V gene TRBV4-3 combines with J gene TRBJ1-1; 7 bases agree with TRBD1. The CDR3 loop spans 14 amino acids. V shed 4 bases and J 5 bases; nucleotides not matched to a gene: 7. The germline gives CDR1 LGHNA, CDR2 YSLEER. The CDR3 DNA reads TGCGCCAGCAGCCCCCAGGGGGGCTTAACTGAAGCTTTCTTT. Translation: CASSPQGGLTEAFF.

The rearrangement uses TRBV5-1 and TRBJ2-5, with D possibly being TRBD2 (6 bases). This CDR3 is built from 16 residues. V lost 4 bases and J 5 bases, leaving 21 bases between the germline ends. Germline V gene data show CDR1 as SGHRS and CDR2 as YFSETQ. The CDR3 loop is CASSAISLAGGETQYF. The CDR3 DNA sequence: TGCGCCAGCAGCGCCATTTCCCTGGCAGGAGGGGAGACCCAGTACTTC.

The V call is TRBV5-1, the J call TRBJ1-1, with TRBD1 identical over 10 bases. V dropped 4 bases and J dropped 0; count of bases not matched to a gene: 9. This CDR3 is 17 amino acids long. Germline CDR1 reads SGHRS; CDR2 reads YFSETQ. CDR3 sequence (DNA): TGCGCCAGCAGCCGAACAGGGACAGGGGTCATGAACACTGAAGCTTTCTTT. It encodes CASSRTGTGVMNTEAFF.